This TCR beta chain was recovered during a study of patients and donors after allogeneic stem cell transplantation. The germline gives CDR1 DFQATT, CDR2 SNEGSKA (reference sequence). The CDR3 length is 13 residues. Deletions cut 0 bases from V and 6 bases from J, with 11 bases between. One entry per CDR3 protein results from TCRdb running MiXCR on the RT-PCR reads. The sample lists 190,000 or so distinct CDR3 sequences; around 41% were seen once. Sequences were obtained from blood, either unsorted or a sorted T cell fraction (not recorded which). The sequence derives from a human donor who was either an allogeneic HSCT recipient or a stem cell or donor lymphocyte infusion donor (not recorded which). It is not recorded whose cells these are; they may come from a transplant donor. The chain links TRBV20-1 to TRBJ1-1, with D hard to call. The CDR3 loop is CSARDGVWSEAFF. CDR3 DNA sequence: TGCAGTGCTAGAGATGGGGTATGGTCTGAAGCTTTCTTT.